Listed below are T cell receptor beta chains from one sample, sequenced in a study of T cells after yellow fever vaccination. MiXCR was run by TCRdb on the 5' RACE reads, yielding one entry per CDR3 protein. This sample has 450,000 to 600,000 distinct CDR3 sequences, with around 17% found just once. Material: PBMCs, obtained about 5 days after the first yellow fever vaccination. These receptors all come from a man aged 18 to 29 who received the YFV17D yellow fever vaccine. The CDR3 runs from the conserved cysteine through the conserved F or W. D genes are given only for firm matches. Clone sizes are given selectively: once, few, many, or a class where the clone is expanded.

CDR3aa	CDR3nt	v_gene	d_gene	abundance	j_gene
CASSRGLAGDHTGELFF	TGTGCCAGCAGTCGGGGACTAGCGGGGGACCACACCGGGGAGCTGTTTTTT	TRBV6-1	TRBD2	.	TRBJ2-2
CASSLDRGLNEYF	TGTGCCAGCAGTCTTGACAGGGGGCTAAACGAGTACTTC	TRBV6-1	TRBD1	.	TRBJ2-7
CASSSQVYQETQYF	TGTGCCAGCAGCTCTCAGGTTTACCAAGAGACCCAGTACTTC	TRBV7-2	.	.	TRBJ2-5
CASSPNRGNNEQFF	TGTGCCAGCTCACCAAACAGGGGTAACAATGAGCAGTTCTTC	TRBV18	TRBD1	.	TRBJ2-1
CASKREVHGYTF	TGTGCCAGCAAGCGGGAGGTCCATGGCTACACCTTC	TRBV7-9	.	few	TRBJ1-2
CASTYSGATDTQYF	TGCGCCAGCACTTATAGCGGGGCCACAGATACGCAGTATTTT	TRBV5-1	TRBD2	.	TRBJ2-3
CASSSHRGQGNTEAFF	TGTGCCAGCAGCTCGCACCGGGGACAGGGGAACACTGAAGCTTTCTTT	TRBV9	TRBD1	.	TRBJ1-1
CAWSVEGPYEQYF	TGTGCCTGGAGTGTAGAGGGACCCTACGAGCAGTACTTC	TRBV30	.	.	TRBJ2-7
CASSKGRGTEAFF	TGTGCCAGTAGTAAGGGGAGGGGAACTGAAGCTTTCTTT	TRBV19	.	few	TRBJ1-1
CASSTRVAGPNTGELFF	TGTGCCAGCAGCACTAGGGTCGCAGGCCCGAACACCGGGGAGCTGTTTTTT	TRBV7-2	.	.	TRBJ2-2
CASTFQGGNNSPLHF	TGTGCCAGCACCTTCCAGGGAGGTAATAATTCACCCCTCCACTTT	TRBV12-3/TRBV12-4	.	few	TRBJ1-6
CASSLDGVYEQFF	TGCGCCAGCAGCTTGGACGGGGTCTATGAGCAGTTCTTC	TRBV5-1	.	few	TRBJ2-1
CASSLGGDGGYTF	TGTGCCAGCTCCCTGGGGGGAGACGGCGGCTACACCTTC	TRBV9	.	.	TRBJ1-2
CASSLSGNTYEQYF	TGTGCCAGCAGTTTATCCGGGAACACCTACGAGCAGTACTTC	TRBV12-3/TRBV12-4	.	.	TRBJ2-7
CASSKGCGGAPETQYF	TGTGCCAGCAGCAAAGGTTGCGGGGGGGCTCCAGAGACCCAGTACTTC	TRBV21-1	.	.	TRBJ2-5
CASSPLGWQSAFF	TGCGCCAGCAGCCCCCTCGGTTGGCAGTCAGCTTTCTTT	TRBV4-3	.	few	TRBJ1-1
CASSPSPSGGAYEQYF	TGCGCCAGCAGTCCAAGCCCTAGCGGGGGAGCCTACGAGCAGTACTTC	TRBV5-1	TRBD2	.	TRBJ2-7
CASSYGRGSRESPLHF	TGTGCCAGCAGTTACGGTCGGGGATCTCGGGAATCACCCCTCCACTTT	TRBV6-5	.	.	TRBJ1-6
CSASPRDRDSDTQYF	TGCAGTGCTTCACCCCGGGACAGGGACTCAGATACGCAGTATTTT	TRBV20-1	TRBD1	few	TRBJ2-3
CASSLFRYTEAFF	TGTGCCAGCAGCTTGTTTCGGTATACTGAAGCTTTCTTT	TRBV6-2/TRBV6-3	.	.	TRBJ1-1
CASSPIGWTGYGYTF	TGTGCCAGCAGCCCTATTGGATGGACAGGCTATGGCTACACCTTC	TRBV7-9	TRBD1	.	TRBJ1-2
CASSFTAGELFF	TGTGCCAGCAGTTTTACAGCCGGGGAGCTGTTTTTT	TRBV12-3/TRBV12-4	.	.	TRBJ2-2
CASSQDASEETQYF	TGCGCCAGCAGCCAAGACGCTAGCGAAGAGACCCAGTACTTC	TRBV4-1	.	few	TRBJ2-5
CASKDLAGGRGTGELFF	TGTGCCAGTAAAGACTTAGCGGGGGGAAGGGGTACCGGGGAGCTGTTTTTT	TRBV19	TRBD2	few	TRBJ2-2
CASSYETGPYEQYF	TGTGCCAGCAGCTATGAGACAGGACCCTACGAGCAGTACTTC	TRBV7-6	.	.	TRBJ2-7
CASSPQGYNEQFF	TGTGCCAGCAGCCCCCAGGGTTACAATGAGCAGTTCTTC	TRBV7-3	.	few	TRBJ2-1
CSITGGALGGYTF	TGCAGTATCACAGGGGGCGCGTTGGGTGGCTACACCTTC	TRBV20-1	TRBD1	.	TRBJ1-2
CASSHGGGLAGRDTQYF	TGTGCCAGCAGCCACGGCGGAGGACTAGCGGGTCGGGATACGCAGTATTTT	TRBV5-4	TRBD2	.	TRBJ2-3
CASSPSGDFYEQYF	TGTGCCAGCAGTCCTAGCGGCGACTTTTACGAGCAGTACTTC	TRBV6-6	TRBD2	few	TRBJ2-7
CASSAGGSDGYTF	TGTGCCAGCAGCGCCGGGGGGTCAGATGGCTACACCTTC	TRBV9	.	.	TRBJ1-2
CSARPWGTYEQYF	TGCAGTGCTAGACCTTGGGGGACCTACGAGCAGTACTTC	TRBV20-1	.	.	TRBJ2-7
CASSPDPAGELFF	TGCGCCAGCAGCCCAGACCCCGCCGGGGAGCTGTTTTTT	TRBV5-1	.	few	TRBJ2-2
CASSVVGGGAETQYF	TGTGCCAGCAGCGTAGTTGGAGGGGGGGCAGAGACCCAGTACTTC	TRBV9	.	few	TRBJ2-5
CASSLWGAQYFSNTGELFF	TGTGCCAGCAGCTTATGGGGGGCGCAATACTTTTCGAACACCGGGGAGCTGTTTTTT	TRBV7-3	.	.	TRBJ2-2
CASSQSGADTQYF	TGTGCCAGCAGCCAAAGTGGCGCAGATACGCAGTATTTT	TRBV3-1	.	.	TRBJ2-3
CASSSPVTVTEAFF	TGTGCCAGCAGTTCCCCGGTGACGGTCACTGAAGCTTTCTTT	TRBV12-3/TRBV12-4	.	few	TRBJ1-1
CASITGGLNSGQPQHF	TGTGCCAGCATAACCGGAGGACTCAATTCGGGTCAGCCCCAGCATTTT	TRBV6-1	.	few	TRBJ1-5
CASSESTGSTEAFF	TGCGCCAGCAGCGAATCGACAGGGTCCACTGAAGCTTTCTTT	TRBV5-1	TRBD1	.	TRBJ1-1
CASSLQGRGNSPLHF	TGTGCCAGCAGTCTACAGGGGAGGGGTAATTCACCCCTCCACTTT	TRBV28	TRBD1	few	TRBJ1-6
CASSRMGDSTEAFF	TGCGCCAGCAGCAGGATGGGAGACAGCACTGAAGCTTTCTTT	TRBV5-1	.	.	TRBJ1-1
CASSDDRGLLYQPQHF	TGTGCCAGCAGTGACGATAGGGGACTCCTTTATCAGCCCCAGCATTTT	TRBV6-2/TRBV6-3	.	.	TRBJ1-5
CASSQPGGSGANYGYTF	TGTGCCAGCAGCCAACCGGGGGGGTCGGGTGCTAACTATGGCTACACCTTC	TRBV3-1	.	few	TRBJ1-2
CASSLTGAETQYF	TGTGCCAGCAGCTTAACAGGGGCAGAGACCCAGTACTTC	TRBV7-2	TRBD1	.	TRBJ2-5
CASSLNDQREKLFF	TGTGCCAGCAGCTTAAACGACCAGCGTGAAAAACTGTTTTTT	TRBV7-9	.	few	TRBJ1-4
CASTGSSGYTF	TGTGCCAGTACTGGGTCGTCCGGCTACACCTTC	TRBV19	.	few	TRBJ1-2
CASSFWGNSPLHF	TGTGCCAGCAGTTTCTGGGGGAATTCACCCCTCCACTTT	TRBV12-3/TRBV12-4	.	.	TRBJ1-6
CASSLPAEQNTGELFF	TGTGCCAGCAGCTTACCCGCCGAGCAGAACACCGGGGAGCTGTTTTTT	TRBV7-3	.	few	TRBJ2-2
CASSLAPRDRGGGELFF	TGCGCCAGCAGCTTGGCCCCCAGGGACAGGGGTGGCGGGGAGCTGTTTTTT	TRBV5-1	TRBD1	few	TRBJ2-2
CASSQFGDTRGNEQFF	TGCGCCAGCAGCCAATTCGGTGACACCAGGGGAAATGAGCAGTTCTTC	TRBV4-3	.	few	TRBJ2-1
CASSFTIGGTDTQYF	TGTGCCAGCAGTTTTACTATCGGGGGAACAGATACGCAGTATTTT	TRBV28	.	once	TRBJ2-3
CASSQAGVVEGTEAFF	TGCGCCAGCAGCCAAGCAGGAGTCGTAGAGGGAACTGAAGCTTTCTTT	TRBV4-3	.	few	TRBJ1-1
CSARRESGKLFF	TGCAGTGCTCGCAGGGAAAGTGGAAAACTGTTTTTT	TRBV20-1	.	.	TRBJ1-4
CASSATATDTQYF	TGTGCCAGCAGCGCCACGGCCACAGATACGCAGTATTTT	TRBV5-6	.	many	TRBJ2-3
CASSGVDREAFF	TGCGCCAGCAGCGGGGTGGACAGGGAGGCCTTCTTT	TRBV5-1	TRBD1	.	TRBJ1-1
CASTWTGPNYGYTF	TGTGCCAGCACCTGGACAGGGCCTAACTATGGCTACACCTTC	TRBV6-1	TRBD1	few	TRBJ1-2
CASSVASKNTEAFF	TGTGCCAGCAGCGTAGCGTCGAAGAACACTGAAGCTTTCTTT	TRBV9	.	many	TRBJ1-1
CASSWLGELFF	TGTGCCAGCAGTTGGCTCGGGGAGCTGTTTTTT	TRBV6-5	.	.	TRBJ2-2
CASSPLATSTDTQYF	TGTGCCAGCTCACCCCTAGCGACTAGCACAGATACGCAGTATTTT	TRBV18	.	.	TRBJ2-3
CASSQTSGDQETQYF	TGTGCCAGCAGCCAGACTAGCGGGGACCAAGAGACCCAGTACTTC	TRBV3-1	TRBD2	few	TRBJ2-5
CASSFGPSGANVLTF	TGTGCCAGCAGCTTTGGACCCTCTGGGGCCAACGTCCTGACTTTC	TRBV5-6	.	.	TRBJ2-6